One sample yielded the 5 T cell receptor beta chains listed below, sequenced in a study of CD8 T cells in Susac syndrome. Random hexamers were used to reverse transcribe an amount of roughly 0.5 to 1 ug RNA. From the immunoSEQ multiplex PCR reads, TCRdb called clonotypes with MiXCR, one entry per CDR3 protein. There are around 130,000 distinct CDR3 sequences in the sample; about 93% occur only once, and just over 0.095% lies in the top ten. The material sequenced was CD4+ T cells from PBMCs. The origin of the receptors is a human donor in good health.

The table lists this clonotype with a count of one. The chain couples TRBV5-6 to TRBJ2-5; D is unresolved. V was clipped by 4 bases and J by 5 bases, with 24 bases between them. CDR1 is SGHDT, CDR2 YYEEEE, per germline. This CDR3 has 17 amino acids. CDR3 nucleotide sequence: TGTGCCAGCAGCCTTTCACCCGGAGCGTCAGACGGGGAGACCCAGTACTTC. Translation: CASSLSPGASDGETQYF.

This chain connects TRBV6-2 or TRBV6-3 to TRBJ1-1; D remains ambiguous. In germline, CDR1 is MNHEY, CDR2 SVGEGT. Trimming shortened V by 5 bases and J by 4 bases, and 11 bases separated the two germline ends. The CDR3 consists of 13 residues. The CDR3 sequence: CASSDRRGTEAFF. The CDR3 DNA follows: TGTGCCAGCAGTGACCGACGGGGCACTGAAGCTTTCTTT.

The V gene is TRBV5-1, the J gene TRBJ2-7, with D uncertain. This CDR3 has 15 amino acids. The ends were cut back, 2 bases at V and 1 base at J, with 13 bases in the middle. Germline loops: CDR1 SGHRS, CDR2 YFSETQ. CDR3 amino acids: CASSFQLQESYEQYF. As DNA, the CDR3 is TGCGCCAGCAGCTTCCAGCTTCAGGAGTCCTACGAGCAGTACTTC. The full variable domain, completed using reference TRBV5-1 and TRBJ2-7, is KAGVTQTPRYLIKTRGQQVTLSCSPISGHRSVSWYQQTPGQGLQFLFEYFSETQRNKGNFPGRFSGRQFSNSRSEMNVSTLELGDSALYLCASSFQLQESYEQYFGPGTRLTVT.

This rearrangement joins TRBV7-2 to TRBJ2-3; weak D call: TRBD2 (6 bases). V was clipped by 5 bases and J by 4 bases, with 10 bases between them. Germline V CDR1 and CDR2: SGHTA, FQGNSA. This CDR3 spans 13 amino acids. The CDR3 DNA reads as TGTGCCAGCAGCCCCACGGGGGCAGATACGCAGTATTTT. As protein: CASSPTGADTQYF.

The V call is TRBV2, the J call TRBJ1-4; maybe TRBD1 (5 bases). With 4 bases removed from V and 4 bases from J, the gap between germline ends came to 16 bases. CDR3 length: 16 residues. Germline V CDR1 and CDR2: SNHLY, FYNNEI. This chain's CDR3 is CASSAFGTKNNEKLFF. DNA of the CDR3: TGTGCCAGCAGTGCGTTCGGGACCAAGAATAATGAAAAACTGTTTTTT.